A selection of T cell receptor beta chains follows, all from one sample in a study of CD8+ T cells in alopecia areata. This table comes from immunoSEQ multiplex PCR, and its TCRdb copy is limited to in-frame clones, with some not included. Of roughly 250,000 clones in the sample, about 68% were seen once. The sample was CD4+ T cells sorted from blood, taken at week 0. The receptors derive from a human donor with alopecia areata. The conserved cysteine and the conserved F or W are not part of the CDR3 here. Fields, in order: J gene, clone size, V gene, CDR3 protein. Clone size appears in some rows only: once, few, many, or a class for an expanded clone.

TRBJ2-7 | . | TRBV29-1 | SVGQGSYEQY
TRBJ2-3 | few | TRBV29-1 | SVDGTGGADTQY
TRBJ2-7 | . | TRBV29-1 | SVRPQGRPGIYEQY
TRBJ1-2 | . | TRBV5-6 | ASSLDRTYGYT
TRBJ1-2 | . | TRBV5-4 | ASSPDRNYGYT
TRBJ2-1 | . | TRBV6-6 | ASSYSRGGYNEQF
TRBJ1-5 | . | TRBV4-3 | ASSPSPRDQPQH
TRBJ1-1 | few | TRBV6-6 | ASSYPNTEAF
TRBJ2-2 | . | TRBV4-3 | ASSRRGGNTGELF
TRBJ1-6 | . | TRBV30 | AWSLWTGGSPLH
TRBJ1-1 | few | TRBV2 | ASIGAGTKSEAF
TRBJ1-2 | . | TRBV2 | ASSELGAKT
TRBJ2-7 | . | TRBV18 | ASSPVEQGYEQY
TRBJ2-2 | . | TRBV30 | AWGQGPGELF
TRBJ1-1 | . | TRBV20-1 | SALESEAF
TRBJ1-2 | few | TRBV5-5 | ASTIMGSDGYT
TRBJ1-2 | . | TRBV30 | AWSVYGFIANGYT
TRBJ2-5 | . | TRBV7-2 | ASSQDPAETQY
TRBJ1-2 | . | TRBV9 | ASSGRRTFGYGYT
TRBJ2-4 | . | TRBV10-3 | AISEPGEAKNIQY
TRBJ1-5 | . | TRBV30 | AWSVGADQPQH
TRBJ2-7 | few | TRBV29-1 | SFHSDSYEQY
TRBJ1-6 | . | TRBV14 | ASSQVPNSPLH
TRBJ1-6 | . | TRBV7-3 | ASSLSPDSPLH
TRBJ2-5 | . | TRBV6-1 | ASSYVETQY
TRBJ2-5 | . | TRBV7-2 | ASSLGGRETQY
TRBJ1-2 | few | TRBV7-9 | ASSALLGRGYGYT
TRBJ2-5 | . | TRBV29-1 | SVEGFNWGLQETLY
TRBJ2-7 | . | TRBV25-1 | ASAKGYEQY
TRBJ2-3 | . | TRBV30 | ASRKVADTQY
TRBJ1-5 | . | TRBV15 | ATSSRTGGQPQH
TRBJ2-1 | . | TRBV6-1 | ASSASQQGFEQF
TRBJ2-7 | few | TRBV29-1 | SVGTGAHEQY
TRBJ2-2 | . | TRBV9 | ASSVGLLSRTGELF
TRBJ2-1 | . | TRBV27 | ASSGDRSSYNEQF
TRBJ1-4 | once | TRBV15 | ATSSTGSGGLF
TRBJ2-5 | few | TRBV2 | ASSTLETQY
TRBJ1-4 | . | TRBV7-2 | ASSGGRATNEKLF
TRBJ2-1 | . | TRBV15 | ATSSRTRLVNNEQF
TRBJ1-6 | . | TRBV30 | ARGRSTNSPLH
TRBJ2-7 | . | TRBV20-1 | SAQWDEQY
TRBJ1-1 | once | TRBV29-1 | SVQPINTEAF
TRBJ1-2 | . | TRBV18 | ASSPNGPGLDGYT
TRBJ1-2 | . | TRBV7-9 | ASSLVGPEGGYT